The 24 T cell receptor beta chains given below trace back to one sample, sequenced in a study of blood T cell repertoires in COVID-19. This table comes from immunoSEQ multiplex PCR, and its TCRdb copy is limited to in-frame clones, with some not included. The table records fewer than 350,000 clones, approximately 83% of them present only once. The specimen was PBMCs or T cells enriched from blood (not recorded which). These receptors were obtained from a man aged 30 to 39 who had recovered from COVID-19.

Here the CDR3 reads CASSYSSGGAYEQYF. DNA for the CDR3: TGTGCCAGCAGTTACTCTAGCGGGGGGGCCTACGAGCAGTACTTC. This chain links TRBV6-5 with TRBJ2-7, with 11 bases fitting TRBD2. This CDR3 is built from 15 residues. The V gene end was trimmed by 0 bases and the J gene end by 2 bases; junction bases not matched to a gene: 0. CDR1 is MNHEY, CDR2 SVGAGI, per germline.

This chain uses TRBV5-6 with TRBJ2-5; 9 positions agree with TRBD1. This CDR3 region has 15 residues. V trimming: 4 bases; J trimming: 3 bases; junction bases outside the gene matches: 7. The germline CDR1 and CDR2 sequences are SGHDT and YYEEEE. DNA for the CDR3: TGTGCCAGCAGCCAGGGACAGGGTTTGGAAGAGACCCAGTACTTC. This sequence encodes CASSQGQGLEETQYF.

The chain links TRBV9 to TRBJ2-3; D might be TRBD1 (5 bases). Trimming removed 0 bases at V and 0 bases at J, with 8 bases between. The CDR3 totals 15 residues. Germline V gene data show CDR1 as SGDLS and CDR2 as YYNGEE. In DNA form, the CDR3 reads TGTGCCAGCAGCGTAGGCTCAGGGAGCACAGATACGCAGTATTTT. Amino acid sequence: CASSVGSGSTDTQYF.

V is TRBV5-8 and J is TRBJ1-1; perhaps TRBD1 as D (6 bases). The CDR3 has 13 amino acids. Germline CDR1 SGHTS, CDR2 YDEGEE. V lost 5 bases and J lost 3, with 11 bases in between. The CDR3 reads CASRPGVYTEAFF. The CDR3 nucleotides are TGTGCCAGCAGGCCAGGGGTGTACACTGAAGCTTTCTTT.

The V gene is TRBV5-1, the J gene TRBJ1-1; unclear D gene. Germline V CDR1 and CDR2: SGHRS, YFSETQ. The CDR3 totals 13 residues. Trimming shortened V by 0 bases and J by 1 base, and 4 bases separated the two germline ends. The CDR3 is CASSLGENTEAFF. The DNA for the CDR3 is TGCGCCAGCAGCTTGGGAGAGAACACTGAAGCTTTCTTT. Using reference TRBV5-1 and TRBJ1-1 for the parts outside the CDR3, the full variable domain is KAGVTQTPRYLIKTRGQQVTLSCSPISGHRSVSWYQQTPGQGLQFLFEYFSETQRNKGNFPGRFSGRQFSNSRSEMNVSTLELGDSALYLCASSLGENTEAFFGQGTRLTVV.

The chain carries TRBV10-3 and TRBJ1-2; D gene ambiguous. Trimming left V 3 bases short and J 4 bases short, with 6 bases between. CDR3 length: 12 residues. Germline CDR1 is ENHRY and CDR2 is SYGVKD. The CDR3 DNA is TGTGCCATCAGTGATTCAGGCTATGGCTACACCTTC. It is translated as CAISDSGYGYTF.

V is TRBV30 and J is TRBJ1-6, with 7 bases lining up with TRBD1. The V and J ends lost 8 bases and 9 bases, in that order; junction bases with no gene match: 7. This CDR3 is 12 amino acids long. Germline CDR1 is GTSNPN and CDR2 is SVGIG (reference sequence). The CDR3 here is CASDREGSPLHF. As DNA, the CDR3 is TGTGCCAGTGACAGGGAAGGTTCACCCCTCCACTTT. Full variable domain (outside the CDR3, taken from reference TRBV30 and TRBJ1-6): SQTIHQWPATLVQPVGSPLSLECTVEGTSNPNLYWYRQAAGRGLQLLFYSVGIGQISSEVPQNLSASRPQDRQFILSSKKLLLSDSGFYLCASDREGSPLHFGNGTRLTVT.

This clone was observed a single time. The genes are TRBV5-6 and TRBJ1-2; D may be TRBD1 (6 bases). The germline V gene encodes CDR1 SGHDT and CDR2 YYEEEE. This CDR3 has 14 amino acids. The V end was cut by 4 bases, the J end by 0 bases, with 10 bases between. CDR3 region: CASSLRTANYGYTF. Here the CDR3 DNA reads TGTGCCAGCAGCCTACGGACAGCTAACTATGGCTACACCTTC.

The J gene is TRBJ1-1, the V gene TRBV6-2 or TRBV6-3; unclear D gene. The V and J ends lost 4 bases and 1 base respectively, with 10 bases between them. The CDR3 is 14 residues long. Germline CDR1 and CDR2: MNHEY and SVGEGT. For the CDR3, the DNA is TGTGCCAGCAGTTGGCAGGCTTGGAACACTGAAGCTTTCTTT. Protein product: CASSWQAWNTEAFF.

The V gene is TRBV18, the J gene TRBJ2-3, with TRBD1 matching over 8 bases. The CDR3 runs 15 residues. V lost 2 bases and J lost 6; bases outside the gene matches: 7. Germline CDR1 and CDR2: KGHSH and LQKENI. CDR3 sequence: CASSPTQGAGDTQYF. CDR3 nucleotide sequence: TGTGCCAGCTCACCAACCCAGGGGGCCGGGGATACGCAGTATTTT.

This chain links TRBV6-5 with TRBJ1-5; no reliable D call. This CDR3 has 15 residues. The germline gives CDR1 MNHEY, CDR2 SVGAGI. Trimming cost V 7 bases and J 2 bases, with 15 bases left between them. In DNA form, the CDR3 reads TGTGCCAGCAAGTCGGGGTCCTCGGGCAATCAGCCCCAGCATTTT. This encodes CASKSGSSGNQPQHF.

This CDR3 reads CAWSYNIYEAFF. CDR3 in DNA: TGTGCCTGGAGTTATAATATATATGAAGCTTTCTTT. The V call is TRBV30, the J call TRBJ1-1; no reliable D call. The V gene lost 2 bases and the J gene lost 7 bases, with 11 bases spanning the gap. Germline V gene data show CDR1 as GTSNPN and CDR2 as SVGIG (reference sequence). This CDR3 is 12 amino acids long.

V gene TRBV11-2 combines with J gene TRBJ1-4; D may be TRBD1 (5 bases). Trimming removed 2 bases at V and 1 base at J, with 11 bases between. The length of the CDR3 is 16 residues. Germline CDR1 SGHAT, CDR2 FQNNGV. The CDR3 here is CASSLKLRGTNEKLFF. The CDR3 nucleotides are TGTGCCAGCAGCTTAAAGCTTAGGGGAACTAATGAAAAACTGTTTTTT.

The V call is TRBV6-5, the J call TRBJ2-1; 11 nucleotides line up with TRBD2. The CDR3 runs to 16 residues. Trimming at V came to 4 bases and at J to 4 bases, leaving 6 bases not matched to a gene. Germline V lookup: CDR1 MNHEY, CDR2 SVGAGI. The CDR3 loop is CASSSTGTSGYNEQFF. DNA for the CDR3: TGTGCCAGCAGTTCGACAGGGACTAGCGGATACAATGAGCAGTTCTTC.

The chain uses TRBV2 and TRBJ2-2, with a weak D call TRBD2 (6 bases). CDR3 length: 14 amino acids. Per the germline V gene, CDR1 is SNHLY and CDR2 is FYNNEI. V was trimmed by 4 bases and J by 6 bases, leaving 12 bases between them. For the CDR3, the DNA is TGTGCCAGCAGTGTCCCGACTAGGTCCGGGGAGCTGTTTTTT. Translated: CASSVPTRSGELFF.

The chain joins TRBV5-1 to TRBJ2-7; TRBD2 might be the D (6 bases). CDR3 length: 14 amino acids. V was cut by 1 base and J by 6 bases, with 14 bases left in between. Germline V lookup: CDR1 SGHRS, CDR2 YFSETQ. The CDR3 region is CASSLWLREGEQYF. The CDR3 DNA sequence: TGCGCCAGCAGCTTGTGGCTGCGGGAAGGCGAGCAGTACTTC.

V gene TRBV2 combines with J gene TRBJ1-2, with D possibly TRBD1 on 5 matching bases. The germline V and J ends were trimmed by 8 bases and 0 bases, with 10 bases remaining between them. In germline, CDR1 is SNHLY, CDR2 FYNNEI. CDR3 length: 13 amino acids. This CDR3 is CASGGEANYGYTF. The CDR3 DNA sequence: TGTGCCAGCGGGGGGGAAGCTAACTATGGCTACACCTTC. Full variable domain (rest looked up from reference TRBV2 and TRBJ1-2): EPEVTQTPSHQVTQMGQEVILRCVPISNHLYFYWYRQILGQKVEFLVSFYNNEISEKSEIFDDQFSVERPDGSNFTLKIRSTKLEDSAMYFCASGGEANYGYTFGSGTRLTVV.

The rearrangement uses TRBV6-2 or TRBV6-3 and TRBJ2-7, with TRBD1 matching 9 bases. This CDR3 is built from 14 residues. Germline V gene lookup returns CDR1 MNHEY and CDR2 SVGEGT. Trimming at V came to 6 bases and at J to 6 bases, leaving 9 bases not matched to a gene. CDR3 sequence reads: CASSSTGGIGEQYF. Written as DNA, the CDR3 is TGTGCCAGCAGCTCCACAGGGGGCATCGGCGAGCAGTACTTC.

This rearrangement joins TRBV7-2 to TRBJ2-3, with D possibly being TRBD1 (5 bases). The CDR3 covers 15 residues. Trimming cost V 5 bases and J 0 bases, with 12 bases left between them. The germline V gene encodes CDR1 SGHTA and CDR2 FQGNSA. The DNA of the CDR3 is TGTGCCAGCAGCCCGGCGCAGGGTAGCACAGATACGCAGTATTTT. Amino acid sequence: CASSPAQGSTDTQYF.

This sequence joins TRBV6-5 and TRBJ1-2; D is possibly TRBD1 (5 bases). Germline assignment: CDR1 MNHEY and CDR2 SVGAGI. Trimming removed 6 bases from V and 5 bases from J, with 16 bases in between. CDR3 length: 14 residues. The CDR3 coding sequence is TGTGCCAGCAGGCCCCGCGGGGGGATTTATGGCTACACCTTC. Amino acids: CASRPRGGIYGYTF.

The V gene is TRBV5-1, the J gene TRBJ2-1; 8 nucleotides agree with TRBD2. The germline gives CDR1 SGHRS, CDR2 YFSETQ. V lost 0 bases, J lost 4 bases, and 6 bases stayed unmatched. This CDR3 is built from 16 residues. CDR3 amino acids: CASSLEPSGSYNEQFF. CDR3 sequence (DNA): TGCGCCAGCAGCTTGGAGCCTAGCGGGTCATACAATGAGCAGTTCTTC.

The chain joins TRBV1 to TRBJ1-2. TRBV1 corresponds to a pseudogene. This CDR3 has 20 amino acids. The CDR3 spells CTSVKQALKNQRGELNGYTF. The CDR3 bases are TGCACCAGCGTAAAACAGGCGTTAAAAAATCAACGGGGGGAATTGAATGGCTACACCTTC.

V gene TRBV11-1 combines with J gene TRBJ2-5, with D possibly matching TRBD2 (6 bases). CDR1 and CDR2 (germline): SGHAT, FQDESV (reference sequence). The CDR3 extends over 16 amino acids. V was shortened by 3 bases and J by 5 bases, with 19 bases between the two germline ends. CDR3 sequence (DNA): TGTGCCAGCAGCTTTAGCGACGGGAGTCGGGGGGAGACCCAGTACTTC. This codes for CASSFSDGSRGETQYF.

CDR3 in amino acids: CASSGRASYEQYF. In DNA, the CDR3 is TGTGCCAGCAGTGGCAGGGCCTCCTACGAGCAGTACTTC. The chain links TRBV12-3 or TRBV12-4 to TRBJ2-7; TRBD1 is a possible D gene (5 bases). The V end lost 5 bases, the J end lost 0 bases, and 8 bases lay between the germline ends. The CDR3 spans 13 residues.